This T cell receptor (beta chain) was captured in a study of vaccination effects on CD4 cells after COVID-19. Study conclusions and caveats: Healthy vaccinees had only 1 of 255 vaccine-induced clones cross-react with common cold coronaviruses.

Within the ViraFEST assay, antigen-specific CD4+ T cells underwent expansion with viral peptide pools prior to sequencing. With approximately ten days of culture completed, CD4+ T cells were isolated. The vaccine given was either BNT162b2 or mRNA-1273, in two doses. Nucleocapsid antibody tests were negative, and the vaccine recipients had no prior SARS-CoV-2 infection. Half the medium was replaced with IL-2 medium on days 3 and 7. Method: immunoSEQ multiplex PCR; TCRdb's copy keeps in-frame clones and lacks some. This sample carries about 66,000 clones, 76% of them seen once, and the ten largest clones take more than 0.9%. Worth noting for this clone: Its specificity is not known.

This TCR derives from a human donor who received a COVID-19 vaccine. The source material was CD4+ T cells from PBMCs cultured with HCoV-OC43 spike peptides, sampled after COVID-19 vaccination. Documented subset: HCoV-OC43 spike overlapping peptide pool stimulation.

This CDR3 reads CASILRELPGELFF. The CDR3 coding sequence is TGTGCCAGCATACTCAGGGAGCTACCCGGGGAGCTGTTTTTT. The chain carries TRBV6-4 and TRBJ2-2; D tentatively fits TRBD1 or TRBD2 (5 bases each). Germline V lookup: CDR1 MRHNA, CDR2 SNTAGT. The CDR3 is 14 residues long. V was cut by 7 bases and J by 6 bases, with 15 bases left in between.